Below are 32 T cell receptor beta chains sequenced from a single sample in a study of blood T cell repertoires in COVID-19. Here immunoSEQ multiplex PCR was the method, and the copy in TCRdb shows in-frame clones only, minus some. Altogether about 89,000 clones are present, more than 80% being singletons, with the ten largest covering 15% to 20%. The sequencing sample was made of peripheral blood. These receptor sequences come from a woman of 80 years or more with acute or convalescent COVID-19.

CDR3 region: CASSPGQGASGANVLTF. CDR3 coding DNA: TGTGCCAGCAGCCCTGGACAGGGGGCCTCTGGGGCCAACGTCCTGACTTTC. The gene calls are TRBV7-8 and TRBJ2-6; the match to TRBD1 covers 11 bases. The V and J ends lost 5 bases and 0 bases, in that order; junction bases with no gene match: 3. Germline loops: CDR1 SGHVS, CDR2 FQNEAQ. The CDR3 is made up of 17 amino acids.

The chain links TRBV9 to TRBJ1-2; D not resolved. The ends were cut back, 0 bases at V and 5 bases at J, with 17 bases in the middle. The CDR3 is 16 residues long. Per germline, CDR1 SGDLS and CDR2 YYNGEE. CDR3 nucleotides: TGTGCCAGCAGCGTAGTTCCGGGAGTGGAGAATTATGGCTACACCTTC. Its translation: CASSVVPGVENYGYTF.

The V call is TRBV3-1 (or the pseudogene TRBV3-2), the J call TRBJ2-2; 9 bases are shared with TRBD2. This CDR3 contains 16 residues. V lost 4 bases to trimming and J lost 2 bases; unmatched junction nucleotides: 5. CDR1 LGHDT and CDR2 YNNKEL come from the germline V gene (reference sequence). The CDR3, as DNA: TGTGCCAGCAGCCCCCCGGGACTAGCAAACACCGGGGAGCTGTTTTTT. Its protein is CASSPPGLANTGELFF.

This clone was detected a few times. This rearrangement joins TRBV5-1 to TRBJ1-4; 8 bases fit TRBD1. Unmatched junction bases numbered 9, after V lost 3 bases and J lost 2 bases. This CDR3 region has 17 residues. Germline V gene data show CDR1 as SGHRS and CDR2 as YFSETQ. The CDR3 nucleotides are TGCGCCAGCAGCTCGCCCCAGGGGGCCAGGACTAATGAAAAACTGTTTTTT. It codes for CASSSPQGARTNEKLFF.

This chain connects TRBV18 to TRBJ1-4; D is perhaps TRBD1 (6 bases). Trimming took off 6 bases at V and 0 bases at J, with 11 bases between the two ends. The CDR3 covers 15 residues. The V gene's germline CDR1 is KGHSH and CDR2 LQKENI. The CDR3 loop reads CASSPRTATNEKLFF. In nucleotides, the CDR3 is TGTGCCAGCTCTCCCCGGACAGCAACTAATGAAAAACTGTTTTTT. Full variable domain (outside the CDR3, taken from reference TRBV18 and TRBJ1-4): NAGVMQNPRHLVRRRGQEARLRCSPMKGHSHVYWYRQLPEEGLKFMVYLQKENIIDESGMPKERFSAEFPKEGPSILRIQQVVRGDSAAYFCASSPRTATNEKLFFGSGTQLSVL.

CDR3 loop: CASSSGLALNTGELFF. The CDR3 bases are TGCGCCAGCAGCTCCGGACTAGCACTGAACACCGGGGAGCTGTTTTTT. V is TRBV5-1 and J is TRBJ2-2, with TRBD2 matching over 8 bases. This CDR3 comprises 16 residues. Germline V gives CDR1 SGHRS, CDR2 YFSETQ. V lost 3 bases to trimming and J lost 1 base; unmatched junction nucleotides: 5. The full variable domain, rest sourced from reference TRBV5-1 and TRBJ2-2, is KAGVTQTPRYLIKTRGQQVTLSCSPISGHRSVSWYQQTPGQGLQFLFEYFSETQRNKGNFPGRFSGRQFSNSRSEMNVSTLELGDSALYLCASSSGLALNTGELFFGEGSRLTVL.

V gene TRBV14 combines with J gene TRBJ2-7; weak D call: TRBD1 (6 bases). The CDR3 extends over 12 amino acids. Germline V lookup: CDR1 SGHDN, CDR2 FVKESK. The ends were cut back, 2 bases at V and 6 bases at J, with 8 bases in the middle. CDR3: CASSQQGFEQYF. The CDR3, as DNA: TGTGCCAGCAGCCAACAGGGGTTCGAGCAGTACTTC.

The chain is built from TRBV6-5 and TRBJ2-5; no clear D gene. Trimming removed 5 bases at V and 5 bases at J, with 18 bases between. Germline values: CDR1 MNHEY, CDR2 SVGAGI. This CDR3 has 15 residues. The CDR3 DNA reads TGTGCCAGCAGTCGCCCTGTAGGTTTCGGGGAGACCCAGTACTTC. The encoded protein is CASSRPVGFGETQYF.

The chain uses TRBV5-1 and TRBJ2-3; 8 bases agree with TRBD1. The CDR3 extends over 17 amino acids. The V gene's germline CDR1 is SGHRS and CDR2 YFSETQ. V was clipped by 4 bases and J by 0 bases; unmatched bases: 10. This chain's CDR3 is CASSRAGTGVSTDTQYF. In DNA form, the CDR3 reads TGCGCCAGCAGCAGGGCCGGGACAGGAGTAAGCACAGATACGCAGTATTTT.

The DNA for the CDR3 is TGTGCCAGCAGCCAAGTCCGGGATGGAAACACCATATATTTT. Translation: CASSQVRDGNTIYF. The chain carries TRBV3-1 (or the pseudogene TRBV3-2) and TRBJ1-3; D remains unclear. This CDR3 region has 14 residues. Per germline, CDR1 LGHDT and CDR2 YNNKEL (reference sequence). The germline V and J ends were trimmed by 1 base and 3 bases, with 7 bases remaining between them.

The gene calls are TRBV3-1 (or the pseudogene TRBV3-2) and TRBJ1-1, with unresolved D. CDR3 size: 13 residues. V was trimmed by 4 bases and J by 6 bases, leaving 12 bases between them. The germline V gene has CDR1 LGHDT and CDR2 YNNKEL (reference sequence). This CDR3 is CASSPVELAEAFF. The CDR3 bases are TGTGCCAGCAGCCCGGTAGAATTGGCTGAAGCTTTCTTT.

The chain joins TRBV30 to TRBJ1-1, with 7 bases identical to TRBD1. The CDR3 sequence is 15 residues long. Germline loops: CDR1 GTSNPN, CDR2 SVGIG (reference sequence). V lost 1 base and J lost 1; bases outside the gene matches: 6. CDR3 amino acids: CAWSGRGQRNTEAFF. CDR3 coding DNA: TGTGCCTGGAGTGGAAGGGGACAGAGGAACACTGAAGCTTTCTTT.

This chain links TRBV30 with TRBJ1-4; D remains ambiguous. Germline values: CDR1 GTSNPN, CDR2 SVGIG (reference sequence). V was trimmed by 4 bases and J by 0 bases, leaving 9 bases between them. CDR3 size: 14 residues. CDR3 in DNA: TGTGCCTGGAACACCGGGGCAACTAATGAAAAACTGTTTTTT. It translates to CAWNTGATNEKLFF.

This clone was detected only a few times. The rearrangement links TRBV18 to TRBJ2-1; possible D gene TRBD2, 5 bases. V lost 2 bases to trimming and J lost 4 bases, with 15 bases between them. The CDR3 consists of 16 residues. Germline values: CDR1 KGHSH, CDR2 LQKENI. The CDR3 is CASSPSHSAIYNEQFF. CDR3 DNA sequence: TGTGCCAGCTCACCATCCCATAGCGCCATATACAATGAGCAGTTCTTC.

CDR3 coding DNA: TGTGCCAGCAGCTTTGACAGGCTCTCTGGAAACACCATATATTTT. Protein sequence: CASSFDRLSGNTIYF. The chain joins TRBV5-5 to TRBJ1-3, with D possibly TRBD1 on 6 matching bases. Germline V lookup: CDR1 SGHKS, CDR2 YYEKEE (reference sequence). The V and J ends lost 2 bases and 0 bases respectively, with 9 bases between them. This CDR3 contains 15 residues.

This chain joins TRBV5-1 and TRBJ1-2; TRBD1 matches 9 bases. The CDR3 length is 14 residues. The germline V gene has CDR1 SGHRS and CDR2 YFSETQ. J lost 6 bases, V lost 4 bases, and 7 bases had no gene match. The CDR3 nucleotides are TGCGCCAGCAGCCTGGGACAGGGTTCGGATGGCTACACCTTC. Its protein product is CASSLGQGSDGYTF. The variable domain in full, completed from reference TRBV5-1 and TRBJ1-2, reads KAGVTQTPRYLIKTRGQQVTLSCSPISGHRSVSWYQQTPGQGLQFLFEYFSETQRNKGNFPGRFSGRQFSNSRSEMNVSTLELGDSALYLCASSLGQGSDGYTFGSGTRLTVV.

V usage is TRBV5-1 and J usage is TRBJ2-1; D is unresolved. V was clipped by 0 bases and J by 3 bases, with 7 bases between them. Germline values: CDR1 SGHRS, CDR2 YFSETQ. This CDR3 is 14 amino acids long. DNA for the CDR3: TGCGCCAGCAGCTTGGGGTCGGTCTACAATGAGCAGTTCTTC. Translating gives CASSLGSVYNEQFF.

Here the CDR3 DNA reads TGTGCCAGCAGCGGGACGACTAGCGGGAGTACCTACGAGCAGTACTTC. Residues: CASSGTTSGSTYEQYF. V usage is TRBV5-4 and J usage is TRBJ2-7; 12 positions agree with TRBD2. The CDR3 runs 16 residues. Trimming at V came to 4 bases and at J to 2 bases, leaving 7 bases not matched to a gene. The germline CDR1 and CDR2 sequences are SGHNT and YYREEE (reference sequence).

This clone was detected only a few times. The chain employs TRBV11-2 and TRBJ1-5; a possible D gene is TRBD1 (5 bases). Germline CDR1 SGHAT, CDR2 FQNNGV. The CDR3 is 12 residues long. With 4 bases removed from V and 7 bases from J, the gap between germline ends came to 8 bases. Written as DNA, the CDR3 is TGTGCCAGCAGCTCTCAGGGACAGCCCCAGCATTTT. This encodes CASSSQGQPQHF.

The chain carries TRBV27 and TRBJ1-5; 8 positions agree with TRBD1. There are 15 residues in the CDR3. The ends lost 5 bases at V and 2 bases at J; junction bases unmatched: 5. Germline CDR1 MNHEY, CDR2 SMNVEV (reference sequence). In DNA, the CDR3 is TGTGCCAGCAGTCCTACGGGACAGGGCAATCAGCCCCAGCATTTT. It codes for CASSPTGQGNQPQHF.

This chain links TRBV6-5 with TRBJ1-2; D remains ambiguous. Looked up from germline, CDR1 is MNHEY and CDR2 is SVGAGI. V was trimmed by 0 bases and J by 1 base, leaving 9 bases between them. This CDR3 has 15 residues. The CDR3 reads CASSYSPVLNYGYTF. DNA for the CDR3: TGTGCCAGCAGTTACTCCCCAGTCCTTAACTATGGCTACACCTTC.

The V gene is TRBV6-5, the J gene TRBJ1-1; 7 bases fit TRBD1. The V gene's germline CDR1 is MNHEY and CDR2 SVGAGI. This CDR3 has 14 amino acids. Trimming at V came to 2 bases and at J to 4 bases, leaving 4 bases not matched to a gene. The CDR3: CASSYADRVTEAFF. CDR3 sequence (DNA): TGTGCCAGCAGTTACGCCGACAGGGTCACTGAAGCTTTCTTT.

This chain uses TRBV7-2 with TRBJ1-6; TRBD1 matches at 7 bases. This CDR3 has 14 amino acids. The V segment lost 5 bases and the J segment 10 bases; nucleotides outside the gene matches: 8. Germline V CDR1 and CDR2: SGHTA, FQGNSA. The CDR3 loop reads CASSRGRGMSPLHF. DNA for the CDR3: TGTGCCAGCAGCCGGGGCAGGGGGATGTCACCCCTCCACTTT. Together with reference TRBV7-2 and TRBJ1-6, the CDR3 gives the full variable domain: GAGVSQSPSNKVTEKGKDVELRCDPISGHTALYWYRQSLGQGLEFLIYFQGNSAPDKSGLPSDRFSAERTGGSVSTLTIQRTQQEDSAVYLCASSRGRGMSPLHFGNGTRLTVT.

The V call is TRBV19, the J call TRBJ1-6; 9 bases line up with TRBD1. CDR1 is LNHDA, CDR2 SQIVND, per germline (reference sequence). This CDR3 contains 16 residues. After removal of 9 bases from V and 10 bases from J, the junction contained 16 bases not matched to a gene. This CDR3 is CASEFRAGTGHSPLHF. In DNA, the CDR3 is TGTGCCAGCGAATTTCGCGCCGGGACAGGGCACTCACCCCTCCACTTT. The full variable domain, in which reference TRBV19 and TRBJ1-6 provide the parts outside the CDR3, is DGGITQSPKYLFRKEGQNVTLSCEQNLNHDAMYWYRQDPGQGLRLIYYSQIVNDFQKGDIAEGYSVSREKKESFPLTVTSAQKNPTAFYLCASEFRAGTGHSPLHFGNGTRLTVT.

The rearrangement uses TRBV6-5 and TRBJ1-2; TRBD1 aligns across 9 bases. The germline CDR1 and CDR2 sequences are MNHEY and SVGAGI. Germline trimming cut 6 bases from V and 7 bases from J; bases unmatched to any gene: 6. CDR3 size: 13 residues. The CDR3 coding sequence is TGTGCCAGCAGCTGGGACAGGGCACGTGGCTACACCTTC. Its translation: CASSWDRARGYTF.

This clone was observed a few times. Here the CDR3 reads CASRPGLAGRSGYEQYF. The DNA for the CDR3 is TGTGCCAGTCGTCCGGGATTAGCGGGACGGTCGGGCTACGAGCAGTACTTC. The chain recombines TRBV27 with TRBJ2-7, with 8 bases aligning to TRBD2. CDR1 MNHEY and CDR2 SMNVEV come from the germline V gene (reference sequence). The V gene end was trimmed by 9 bases and the J gene end by 3 bases; junction bases not matched to a gene: 19. The CDR3 runs to 17 residues.

This clone is termed medium-sized. V and J are TRBV2 and TRBJ2-7; 9 nucleotides agree with TRBD2. With V trimmed by 8 bases and J by 0 bases, 23 bases remained unmatched. Germline V gene data show CDR1 as SNHLY and CDR2 as FYNNEI. The CDR3 has 20 residues. This CDR3 reads CASYYSRSGAGGLSSYEQYF. The CDR3, as DNA: TGTGCCAGCTATTACTCTAGATCTGGGGCGGGAGGGCTATCCTCCTACGAGCAGTACTTC.

The rearrangement uses TRBV6-6 and TRBJ1-1; 9 bases match TRBD1. After removal of 6 bases from V and 0 bases from J, the junction contained 11 bases not matched to a gene. This CDR3 is built from 17 residues. CDR1 is MNHNY and CDR2 is SVGAGI in the germline V gene (reference sequence). This chain's CDR3 is CASRRLPGQGLNTEAFF. CDR3 sequence (DNA): TGTGCCAGCAGACGACTTCCGGGACAGGGCTTGAACACTGAAGCTTTCTTT.

This clone appeared a single time. The chain employs TRBV19 and TRBJ1-2, with D perhaps matching TRBD1 (5 bases). The CDR3 has 18 amino acids. Germline loops: CDR1 LNHDA, CDR2 SQIVND (reference sequence). Trimming took off 6 bases at V and 0 bases at J, with 23 bases between the two ends. CDR3 residues: CASRRQGRKDLANYGYTF. In DNA form, the CDR3 reads TGTGCCAGTAGGCGGCAGGGTAGGAAAGATCTAGCTAACTATGGCTACACCTTC.

The chain joins TRBV29-1 to TRBJ1-1, with 10 positions matching TRBD1. CDR1 is SQVTM, CDR2 ANQGSEA, per germline. With 4 bases clipped from V and 6 bases from J, the junction kept 8 bases outside the gene matches. The CDR3 loop spans 14 amino acids. This CDR3 reads CSVALRQGAAEAFF. The CDR3 nucleotides are TGCAGCGTTGCCCTTAGACAGGGGGCGGCTGAAGCTTTCTTT.

A single count supports this clone. V and J are TRBV27 and TRBJ1-2; 11 bases map to TRBD1. Unmatched junction bases numbered 4, after V lost 5 bases and J lost 8 bases. There are 13 residues in the CDR3. In germline, CDR1 is MNHEY, CDR2 SMNVEV (reference sequence). As DNA, the CDR3 is TGTGCCAGCAGTGGGACAGGGGGATGGGGCTACACCTTC. Translation: CASSGTGGWGYTF.

This clone was seen a few times. The chain carries TRBV27 and TRBJ1-6; D uncertain. CDR1 and CDR2 (germline): MNHEY, SMNVEV (reference sequence). This CDR3 comprises 12 residues. The V end lost 8 bases, the J end lost 8 bases, and 10 bases lay between the germline ends. CDR3 in DNA: TGTGCCAGCGCCACGGGGTATTCACCCCTCCACTTT. It yields the protein CASATGYSPLHF.